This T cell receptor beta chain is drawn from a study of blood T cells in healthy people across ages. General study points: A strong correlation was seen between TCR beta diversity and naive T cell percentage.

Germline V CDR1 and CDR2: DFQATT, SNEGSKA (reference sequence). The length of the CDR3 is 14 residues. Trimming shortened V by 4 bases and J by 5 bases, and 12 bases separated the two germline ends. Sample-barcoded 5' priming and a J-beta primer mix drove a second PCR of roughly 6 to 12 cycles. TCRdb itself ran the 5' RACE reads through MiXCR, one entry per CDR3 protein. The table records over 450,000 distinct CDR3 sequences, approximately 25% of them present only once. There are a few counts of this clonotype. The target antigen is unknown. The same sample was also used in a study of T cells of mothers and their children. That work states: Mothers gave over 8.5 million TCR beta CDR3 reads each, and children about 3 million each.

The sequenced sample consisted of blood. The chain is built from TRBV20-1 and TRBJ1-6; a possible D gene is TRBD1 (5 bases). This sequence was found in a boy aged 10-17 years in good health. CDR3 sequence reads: CSAKGTDHNSPLHF. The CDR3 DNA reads TGCAGTGCTAAGGGGACGGATCATAATTCACCCCTCCACTTT.